This T cell receptor beta chain was documented in a study of blood T cell repertoires in COVID-19. Study-level information: Sites across the United States, Italy and Spain contributed samples from acute and convalescent COVID-19. PBMCs, B-cell-depleted T cells, or T cells provided the cDNA or gDNA that made up the material.

Trimming removed 7 bases from V and 3 bases from J; junction bases left unmatched: 3. Germline-derived CDR1 and CDR2 are LNHDA and SQIVND (reference sequence). The CDR3 contains 14 residues. As originally analysed: Quantification of nucleated cells was approximated via reference gene primer amplification. Here immunoSEQ multiplex PCR was the method, and the copy in TCRdb shows in-frame clones only, minus some. The DNA gave D and trimming, while V, J and clone size come from that table. The sample has under 350,000 clones; roughly 85% are singletons. Sequencing input: peripheral blood. The V call is TRBV19, the J call TRBJ2-2; 9 positions agree with TRBD1. The source of this sequence is a human donor in a cohort sampled during active COVID-19. The CDR3 DNA reads as TGTGCCAGTAAAAGGACAGGGGACACCGGGGAGCTGTTTTTT. Its translation: CASKRTGDTGELFF. The complete variable domain, with remaining parts taken from reference TRBV19 and TRBJ2-2, reads DGGITQSPKYLFRKEGQNVTLSCEQNLNHDAMYWYRQDPGQGLRLIYYSQIVNDFQKGDIAEGYSVSREKKESFPLTVTSAQKNPTAFYLCASKRTGDTGELFFGEGSRLTVL.